A single sample gave rise to the 8 T cell receptor beta chains below, sequenced in a study of T cells in Graves' hyperthyroidism and ophthalmopathy. The source material, RNA transcripts, was used to amplify TCR beta CDR3 regions. Initially, a first-round RT-PCR of the TCR CDR3 employed the HTBI primer set. In TCRdb, the multiplex PCR reads were re-called with MiXCR into one record per CDR3 protein. This sample has roughly 500,000 distinct CDR3 sequences, with 40% to 50% found just once. Sequencing was carried out using peripheral blood or thyroid tissue (not recorded which). These TCRs come from an adult woman with Graves' disease, either hyperthyroidism or ophthalmopathy (not recorded which).

Details on this clonotype: It may be a read error: a sequence one base away is much more abundant. This sequence joins TRBV6-5 and TRBJ1-4, with D hard to call. The CDR3 has 14 amino acids. The V gene's germline CDR1 is MNHEY and CDR2 SVGAGI. The CDR3 coding sequence is TGTGCCAGCAGTTACCGGCAGTCCCCTGAAAAACTGCTTTTT. Amino acid sequence: CASSYRQSPEKLLF.

This clonotype was counted ten times or more. The chain joins TRBV9 to TRBJ2-7; TRBD2 matches at 7 bases. The germline CDR1 and CDR2 sequences are SGDLS and YYNGEE. The V segment lost 0 bases and the J segment 3 bases; nucleotides outside the gene matches: 6. The length of the CDR3 is 15 residues. The CDR3, as DNA: TGTGCCAGCAGCGTAGTGGACGCGGGAGTCTACGAGCAGTACTTC. Encoded protein: CASSVVDAGVYEQYF.

This chain links TRBV2 with TRBJ1-1; 9 nucleotides agree with TRBD1. V shed 6 bases, J shed 10 bases, and the junction held 9 bases outside the gene matches. CDR1 and CDR2 from the germline V gene are SNHLY and FYNNEI. The CDR3 is 13 amino acids. This chain's CDR3 is CASRPSGTGTAFF. The CDR3 DNA reads as TGTGCCAGCAGGCCGTCCGGGACAGGGACAGCTTTCTTT.

This clonotype was seen ten or more times. The rearrangement joins TRBV14 to TRBJ1-2; no clear D gene. The CDR3 has 13 residues. The germline CDR1 and CDR2 sequences are SGHDN and FVKESK. The V and J ends lost 3 bases and 3 bases respectively, with 8 bases between them. The CDR3 loop is CASSQPGDYGYTF. The CDR3, as DNA: TGTGCCAGCAGCCAGCCTGGGGACTATGGCTACACCTTC.

This chain joins TRBV14 and TRBJ1-6; D gene unclear. Germline-derived CDR1 and CDR2 are SGHDN and FVKESK. The CDR3 covers 16 residues. The V gene lost 2 bases and the J gene lost 7 bases, with 15 bases spanning the gap. CDR3 sequence: CASSQNPGVHNSPLHF. In nucleotides, the CDR3 is TGTGCCAGCAGCCAAAACCCCGGGGTCCACAATTCACCCCTCCACTTT.

The rearrangement joins TRBV29-1 to TRBJ2-7, with 12 bases aligning to TRBD1. The CDR3 consists of 13 residues. J gave up 7 bases and V 7 bases, and 8 bases lay outside the gene matches. Germline loops: CDR1 SQVTM, CDR2 ANQGSEA. In DNA form, the CDR3 reads TGCAGCGCGGGACAGGGGGCGGGAGGTGAGCAGTACTTC. Protein sequence: CSAGQGAGGEQYF.

This clonotype was seen a few times. Because it lacks the conserved phenylalanine or tryptophan at the end, this CDR3 is likely a read error. It is unclear where the CDR3 begins or ends on the DNA, so no DNA is shown, and the CDR3 is as TCRdb lists it. The chain joins TRBV6-1 to TRBJ2-6; whether TRBD1, the table's D call, matches the DNA was not checked. The germline V gene has CDR1 MNHNS and CDR2 SASEGT. Ends included, the CDR3 has 14 residues. CDR3 amino acids: CASSQGPGANVLGY.

The CDR3 reads CASSAKLAVPTQYF. Written as DNA, the CDR3 is TGTGCCAGCAGTGCCAAACTAGCCGTGCCGACCCAGTACTTC. The rearrangement joins TRBV2 to TRBJ2-5; perhaps TRBD2 as D (6 bases). CDR1 and CDR2 (germline): SNHLY, FYNNEI. The CDR3 sequence is 14 residues long. Trimming pared 4 bases from V and 7 bases from J, leaving 16 bases between.